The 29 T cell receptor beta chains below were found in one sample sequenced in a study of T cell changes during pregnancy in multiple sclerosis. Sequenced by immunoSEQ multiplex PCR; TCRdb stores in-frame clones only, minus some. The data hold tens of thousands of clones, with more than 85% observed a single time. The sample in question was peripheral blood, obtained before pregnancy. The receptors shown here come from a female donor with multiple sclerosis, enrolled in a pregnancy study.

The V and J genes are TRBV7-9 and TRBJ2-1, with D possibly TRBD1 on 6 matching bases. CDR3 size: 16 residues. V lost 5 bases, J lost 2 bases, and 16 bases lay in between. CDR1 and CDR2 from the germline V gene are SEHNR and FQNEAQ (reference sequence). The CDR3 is CASSPQTGPTYNEQFF. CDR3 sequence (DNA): TGTGCCAGCAGCCCCCAGACAGGACCAACCTACAATGAGCAGTTCTTC.

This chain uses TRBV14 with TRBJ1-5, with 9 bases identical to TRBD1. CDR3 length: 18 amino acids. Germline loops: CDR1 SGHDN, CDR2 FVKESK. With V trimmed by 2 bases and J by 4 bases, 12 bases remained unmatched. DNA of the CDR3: TGTGCCAGCAGCCAAAACCCGGGACAGGGTGCCGTGAATCAGCCCCAGCATTTT. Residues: CASSQNPGQGAVNQPQHF.

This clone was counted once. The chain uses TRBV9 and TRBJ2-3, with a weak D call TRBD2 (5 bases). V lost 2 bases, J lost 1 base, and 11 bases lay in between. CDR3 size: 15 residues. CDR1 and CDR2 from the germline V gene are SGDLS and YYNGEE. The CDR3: CASSVGHGGTDTQYF. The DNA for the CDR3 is TGTGCCAGCAGCGTCGGCCACGGGGGCACAGATACGCAGTATTTT.

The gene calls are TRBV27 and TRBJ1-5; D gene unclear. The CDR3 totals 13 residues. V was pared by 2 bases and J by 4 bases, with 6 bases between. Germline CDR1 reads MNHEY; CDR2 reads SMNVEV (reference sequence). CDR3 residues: CASSLQWNQPQHF. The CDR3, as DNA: TGTGCCAGCAGTTTACAGTGGAATCAGCCCCAGCATTTT.

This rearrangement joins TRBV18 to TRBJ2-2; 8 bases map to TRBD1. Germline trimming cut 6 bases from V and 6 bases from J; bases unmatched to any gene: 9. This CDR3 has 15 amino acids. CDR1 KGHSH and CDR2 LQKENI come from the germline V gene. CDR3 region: CASSRLTGESGELFF. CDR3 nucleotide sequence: TGTGCCAGCTCTCGCCTGACAGGGGAGTCCGGGGAGCTGTTTTTT.

The CDR3 DNA is TGTGCCAGCAGTGAACGTCTTAACACCGGGGAGCTGTTTTTT. It codes for CASSERLNTGELFF. This rearrangement joins TRBV25-1 to TRBJ2-2; unclear D gene. Germline V gene data show CDR1 as MGHDK and CDR2 as SYGVNS. This CDR3 has 14 residues. V was cut by 2 bases and J by 2 bases, with 6 bases left in between.

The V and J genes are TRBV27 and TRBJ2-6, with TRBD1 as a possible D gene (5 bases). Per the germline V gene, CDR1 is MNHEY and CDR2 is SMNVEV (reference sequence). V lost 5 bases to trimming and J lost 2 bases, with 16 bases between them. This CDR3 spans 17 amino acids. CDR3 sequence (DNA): TGTGCCAGCAGTCCCGGCCGCAGGGTTCCTGGGGCCAACGTCCTGACTTTC. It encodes CASSPGRRVPGANVLTF.

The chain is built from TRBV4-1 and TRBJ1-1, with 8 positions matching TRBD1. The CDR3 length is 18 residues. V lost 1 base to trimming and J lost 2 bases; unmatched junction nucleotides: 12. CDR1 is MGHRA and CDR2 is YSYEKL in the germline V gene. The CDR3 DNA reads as TGCGCCAGCAGCCAAGGATCGGACAGGGCGGATATTAACACTGAAGCTTTCTTT. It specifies CASSQGSDRADINTEAFF.

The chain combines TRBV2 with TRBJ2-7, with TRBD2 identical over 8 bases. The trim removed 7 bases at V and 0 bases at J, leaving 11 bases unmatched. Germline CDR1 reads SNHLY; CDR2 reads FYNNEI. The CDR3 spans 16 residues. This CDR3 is CASTAALAGSSYEQYF. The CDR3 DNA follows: TGTGCCAGCACCGCAGCGTTAGCGGGAAGCTCCTACGAGCAGTACTTC.

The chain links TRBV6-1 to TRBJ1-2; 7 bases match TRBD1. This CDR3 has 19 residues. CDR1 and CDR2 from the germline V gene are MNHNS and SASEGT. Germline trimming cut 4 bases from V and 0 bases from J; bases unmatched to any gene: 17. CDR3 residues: CASSANPTGHKVSNYGYTF. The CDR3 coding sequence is TGTGCCAGCAGTGCTAATCCGACAGGGCATAAGGTTTCTAACTATGGCTACACCTTC.

DNA for the CDR3: TGTGCCAGTAGTATAAGGGGACAGGGGGCGTTCGAGCAGTACTTC. Its translation: CASSIRGQGAFEQYF. The chain uses TRBV19 and TRBJ2-7; 12 nucleotides match TRBD1. The germline gives CDR1 LNHDA, CDR2 SQIVND (reference sequence). The V segment lost 2 bases and the J segment 6 bases; nucleotides outside the gene matches: 5. The CDR3 is 15 residues long.

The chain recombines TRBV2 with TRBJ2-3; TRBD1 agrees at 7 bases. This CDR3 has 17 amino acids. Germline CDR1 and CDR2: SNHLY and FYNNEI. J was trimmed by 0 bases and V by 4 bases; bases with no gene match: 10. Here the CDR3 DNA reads TGTGCCAGCAGTGTCCCCTCACAGGGGCCAAGCACAGATACGCAGTATTTT. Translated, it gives CASSVPSQGPSTDTQYF.

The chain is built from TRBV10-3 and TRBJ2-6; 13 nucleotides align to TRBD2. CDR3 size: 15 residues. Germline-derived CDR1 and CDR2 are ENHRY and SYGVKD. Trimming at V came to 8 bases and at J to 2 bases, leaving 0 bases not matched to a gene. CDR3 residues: CAIGLAGAGANVLTF. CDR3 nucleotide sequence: TGTGCCATCGGACTAGCGGGAGCTGGGGCCAACGTCCTGACTTTC.

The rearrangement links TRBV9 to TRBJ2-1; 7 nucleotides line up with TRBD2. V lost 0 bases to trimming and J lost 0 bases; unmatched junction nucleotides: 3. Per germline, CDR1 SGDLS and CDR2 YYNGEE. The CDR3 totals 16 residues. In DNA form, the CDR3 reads TGTGCCAGCAGCGTAGACGGGGGGAGCTCCTACAATGAGCAGTTCTTC. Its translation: CASSVDGGSSYNEQFF.

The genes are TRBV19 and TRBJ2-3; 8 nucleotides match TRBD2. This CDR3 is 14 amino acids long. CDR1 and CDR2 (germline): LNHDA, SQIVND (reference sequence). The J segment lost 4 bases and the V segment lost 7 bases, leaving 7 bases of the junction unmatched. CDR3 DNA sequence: TGTGCCAGTAAGAGCGGGAGAGGGGCAGATACGCAGTATTTT. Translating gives CASKSGRGADTQYF.

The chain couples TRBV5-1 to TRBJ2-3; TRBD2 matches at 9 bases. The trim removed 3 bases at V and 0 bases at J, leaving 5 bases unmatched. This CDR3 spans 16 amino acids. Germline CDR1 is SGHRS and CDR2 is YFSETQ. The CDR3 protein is CASSSQAGGSTDTQYF. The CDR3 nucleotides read TGCGCCAGCAGCTCTCAAGCGGGGGGAAGCACAGATACGCAGTATTTT.

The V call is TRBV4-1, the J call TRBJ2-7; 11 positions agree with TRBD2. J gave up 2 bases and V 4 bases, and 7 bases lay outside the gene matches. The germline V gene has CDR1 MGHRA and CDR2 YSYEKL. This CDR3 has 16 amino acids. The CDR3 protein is CASSLHSGGGPYEQYF. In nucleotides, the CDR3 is TGCGCCAGCAGCCTCCATAGCGGGGGGGGGCCCTACGAGCAGTACTTC.

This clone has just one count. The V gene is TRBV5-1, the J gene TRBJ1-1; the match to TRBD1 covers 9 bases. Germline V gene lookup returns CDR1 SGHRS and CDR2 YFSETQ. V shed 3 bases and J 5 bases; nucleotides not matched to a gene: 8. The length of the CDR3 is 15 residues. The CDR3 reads CASSYLQGARTEAFF. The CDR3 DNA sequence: TGCGCCAGCAGCTACCTACAGGGGGCGAGGACTGAAGCTTTCTTT.

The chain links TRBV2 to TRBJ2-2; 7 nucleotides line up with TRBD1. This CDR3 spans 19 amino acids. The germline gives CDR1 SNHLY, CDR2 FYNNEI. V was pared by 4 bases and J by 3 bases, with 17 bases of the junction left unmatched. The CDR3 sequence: CASSVRSTPGTVDTGELFF. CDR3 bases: TGTGCCAGCAGTGTCCGATCCACTCCCGGGACAGTGGACACCGGGGAGCTGTTTTTT.

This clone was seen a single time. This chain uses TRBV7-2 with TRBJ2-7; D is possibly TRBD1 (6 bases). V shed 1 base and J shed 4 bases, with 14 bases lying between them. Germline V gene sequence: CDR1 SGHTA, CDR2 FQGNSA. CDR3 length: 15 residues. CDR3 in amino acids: CASSLDPDRLYEQYF. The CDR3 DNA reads TGTGCCAGCAGCTTAGACCCGGACAGATTATACGAGCAGTACTTC.

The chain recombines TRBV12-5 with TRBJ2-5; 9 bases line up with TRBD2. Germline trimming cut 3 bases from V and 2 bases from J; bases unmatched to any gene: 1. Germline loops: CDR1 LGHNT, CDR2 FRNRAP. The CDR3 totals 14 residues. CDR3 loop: CASGLSGGQETQYF. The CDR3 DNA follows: TGTGCTAGTGGTTTAAGCGGGGGGCAAGAGACCCAGTACTTC. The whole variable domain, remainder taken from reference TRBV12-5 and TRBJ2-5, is DARVTQTPRHKVTEMGQEVTMRCQPILGHNTVFWYRQTMMQGLELLAYFRNRAPLDDSGMPKDRFSAEMPDATLATLKIQPSEPRDSAVYFCASGLSGGQETQYFGPGTRLLVL.

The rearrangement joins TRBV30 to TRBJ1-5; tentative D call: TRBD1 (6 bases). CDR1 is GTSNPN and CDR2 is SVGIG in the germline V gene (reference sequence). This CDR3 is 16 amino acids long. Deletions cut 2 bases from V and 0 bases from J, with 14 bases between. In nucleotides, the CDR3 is TGTGCCTGGAGTCATGAAACAGGGATTAGCAATCAGCCCCAGCATTTT. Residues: CAWSHETGISNQPQHF.

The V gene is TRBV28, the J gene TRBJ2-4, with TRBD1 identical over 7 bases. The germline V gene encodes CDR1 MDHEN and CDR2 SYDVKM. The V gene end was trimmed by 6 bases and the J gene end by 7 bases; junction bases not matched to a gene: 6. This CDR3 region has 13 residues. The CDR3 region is CASSQGQPNIQYF. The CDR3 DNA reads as TGTGCCAGCAGCCAGGGACAGCCGAACATTCAGTACTTC.

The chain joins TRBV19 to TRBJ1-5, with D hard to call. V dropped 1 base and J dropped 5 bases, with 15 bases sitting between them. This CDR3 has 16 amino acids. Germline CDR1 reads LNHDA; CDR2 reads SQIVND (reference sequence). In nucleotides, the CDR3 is TGTGCCAGTAGTATAGGGAGCCGGCCTAGAGATCAGCCCCAGCATTTT. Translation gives CASSIGSRPRDQPQHF.

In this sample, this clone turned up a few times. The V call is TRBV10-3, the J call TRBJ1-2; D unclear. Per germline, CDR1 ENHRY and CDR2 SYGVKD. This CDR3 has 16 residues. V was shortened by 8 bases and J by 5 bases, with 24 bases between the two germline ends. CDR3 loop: CAIPERRRGGIYGYTF. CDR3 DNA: TGTGCCATCCCCGAAAGGAGGCGAGGCGGGATTTATGGCTACACCTTC.

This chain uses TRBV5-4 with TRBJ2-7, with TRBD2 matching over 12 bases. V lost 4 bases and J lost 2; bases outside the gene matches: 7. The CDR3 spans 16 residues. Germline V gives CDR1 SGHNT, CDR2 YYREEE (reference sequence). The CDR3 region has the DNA TGTGCCAGCAGCATTCAACTAGCGGGAGGTACCTACGAGCAGTACTTC. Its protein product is CASSIQLAGGTYEQYF.

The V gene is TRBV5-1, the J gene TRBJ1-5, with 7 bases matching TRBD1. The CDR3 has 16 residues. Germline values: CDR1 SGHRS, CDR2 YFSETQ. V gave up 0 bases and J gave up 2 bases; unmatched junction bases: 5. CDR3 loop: CASSLEGGAGNQPQHF. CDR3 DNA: TGCGCCAGCAGCTTGGAAGGGGGCGCGGGCAATCAGCCCCAGCATTTT.

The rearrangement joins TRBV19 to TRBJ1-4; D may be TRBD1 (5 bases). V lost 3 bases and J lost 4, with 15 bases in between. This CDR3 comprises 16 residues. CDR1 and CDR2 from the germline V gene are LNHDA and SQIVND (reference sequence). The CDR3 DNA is TGTGCCAGTAGTATTGGGGACGGACTAAGTAATGAAAAACTGTTTTTT. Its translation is CASSIGDGLSNEKLFF. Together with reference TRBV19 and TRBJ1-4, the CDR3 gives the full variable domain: DGGITQSPKYLFRKEGQNVTLSCEQNLNHDAMYWYRQDPGQGLRLIYYSQIVNDFQKGDIAEGYSVSREKKESFPLTVTSAQKNPTAFYLCASSIGDGLSNEKLFFGSGTQLSVL.

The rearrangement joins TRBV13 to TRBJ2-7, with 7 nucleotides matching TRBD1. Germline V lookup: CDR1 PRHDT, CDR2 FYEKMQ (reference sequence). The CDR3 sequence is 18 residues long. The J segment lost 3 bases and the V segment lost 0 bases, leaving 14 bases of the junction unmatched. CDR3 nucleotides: TGTGCCAGCAGCTTAGGGGACAGGTTTGGAATTGGGGTCTACGAGCAGTACTTC. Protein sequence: CASSLGDRFGIGVYEQYF.